Following are 21 T cell receptor beta chains from one sample sequenced in a study of CXCR3-negative and CXCR3-positive naive CD8 T cells. Study-level results: Comparison of naive cells showed more hydrophobic TRB CDR3s in CXCR3-positive than in CXCR3-negative naive cells.

Antigen specificity for these receptors is unknown. Via 5' RACE with UMI labels, TRB cDNA libraries were prepared. TCRdb reprocessed the 5' RACE reads and keeps a single row for each CDR3 protein, giving no DNA. The sample totals under 150,000 distinct CDR3 sequences. The sequencing sample was made of naive CXCR3+ CD8+ T cells from blood. Sample subset: CD45RO-CCR7+CD27+CD95- naive CD8+ T cells expressing CXCR3 (TNR3+). These receptors all stem from a human donor in good health. Some clones in this sample may be carry-over from other donors' samples.

The chain has TRBV11-3 and TRBJ2-5. The CDR3 extends over 13 amino acids. Germline CDR1 SGHNT, CDR2 YENEEA. The CDR3 reads CASSLDGVETQYF.

V is TRBV27 and J is TRBJ2-7. The germline gives CDR1 MNHEY, CDR2 SMNVEV (reference sequence). CDR3 length: 11 residues. This CDR3 reads CASSFGYEQYF.

V is TRBV30 and J is TRBJ2-3. The CDR3 consists of 12 residues. The germline V gene has CDR1 GTSNPN and CDR2 SVGIG (reference sequence). The CDR3 here is CAWQTPTDTQYF.

The chain joins TRBV2 to TRBJ2-7; the TCRdb D gene call, TRBD2, has no DNA to confirm it. The germline CDR1 and CDR2 sequences are SNHLY and FYNNEI. The CDR3 is 18 amino acids. This CDR3 reads CASPSGDGGLPSSYEQYF.

This chain links TRBV20-1 with TRBJ1-5. The CDR3 is made up of 13 amino acids. The germline V gene encodes CDR1 DFQATT and CDR2 SNEGSKA (reference sequence). CDR3 amino acids: CSARDGGNQPQHF.

V is TRBV18 and J is TRBJ2-7. Per germline, CDR1 KGHSH and CDR2 LQKENI. The CDR3 has 12 amino acids. The CDR3 spells CASSPMGHEQYF.

This chain uses TRBV4-3 with TRBJ2-2; TCRdb returns TRBD1, unconfirmable since there is no DNA. The CDR3 has 17 amino acids. Germline V gives CDR1 LGHNA, CDR2 YSLEER. The CDR3 sequence: CASSQDRAGGAAGELFF.

J is TRBJ2-7 and V is TRBV6-5. The CDR3 sequence is 15 residues long. The V gene's germline CDR1 is MNHEY and CDR2 SVGAGI. The CDR3 sequence is CASSYSIAEAYEQYF.

V is TRBV5-1 and J is TRBJ1-2. The CDR3 has 11 residues. Per germline, CDR1 SGHRS and CDR2 YFSETQ. The CDR3 is CASSLEAVLTF.

The chain uses TRBV29-1 and TRBJ1-1; TCRdb selects TRBD1, and the lack of DNA leaves this call unchecked. The CDR3 covers 13 residues. Per germline, CDR1 SQVTM and CDR2 ANQGSEA. This CDR3 is CSVDRGENTEAFF.

V gene TRBV12-3 or TRBV12-4 combines with J gene TRBJ1-6. The CDR3 runs to 12 residues. This CDR3 is CASLQSGSPLHF.

V and J are TRBV7-9 and TRBJ2-5. CDR1 and CDR2 from the germline V gene are SEHNR and FQNEAQ (reference sequence). The CDR3 has 14 amino acids. The chain's CDR3 is CASSLGEELETQYF.

This sequence joins TRBV12-3 or TRBV12-4 and TRBJ2-5; the D call from TCRdb, TRBD2, cannot be confirmed without DNA. The CDR3 consists of 14 residues. The CDR3 loop is CASSRLGLQETQYF.

The rearrangement uses TRBV7-9 and TRBJ1-1; without DNA, the TCRdb call of TRBD1 cannot be checked. Germline V gene data show CDR1 as SEHNR and CDR2 as FQNEAQ (reference sequence). CDR3 length: 13 amino acids. The CDR3 region is CASSPPGYTEAFF.

The J gene is TRBJ2-1, the V gene TRBV7-8. The germline CDR1 and CDR2 sequences are SGHVS and FQNEAQ. The CDR3 length is 15 residues. The CDR3 sequence is CASSSSLGSWDEQFF. The entire variable domain, with the rest obtained from reference TRBV7-8 and TRBJ2-1, is as follows: GAGVSQSPRYKVAKRGQDVALRCDPISGHVSLFWYQQALGQGPEFLTYFQNEAQLDKSGLPSDRFFAERPEGSVSTLKIQRTQQEDSAVYLCASSSSLGSWDEQFFGPGTRLTVL.

The chain couples TRBV10-3 to TRBJ2-7; TCRdb selects TRBD1, and the lack of DNA leaves this call unchecked. Germline CDR1 and CDR2: ENHRY and SYGVKD. This CDR3 region has 15 residues. The chain's CDR3 is CAISDSDRGGYEQYF.

V usage is TRBV15 and J usage is TRBJ1-1; the TCRdb call, TRBD1, lacks DNA for checking. The germline V gene has CDR1 LNHNV and CDR2 YYDKDF (reference sequence). This CDR3 contains 16 residues. This chain's CDR3 is CATSRDLGTLNTEAFF.

V is TRBV11-2 and J is TRBJ2-1; without DNA, the TCRdb call of TRBD1 cannot be checked. The CDR3 runs 16 residues. Germline loops: CDR1 SGHAT, CDR2 FQNNGV. Here the CDR3 reads CASSLAGGGFYNEQFF.

The chain has TRBV14 and TRBJ1-1; TCRdb designates TRBD1, a call that cannot be tested without DNA. CDR1 and CDR2 (germline): SGHDN, FVKESK. This CDR3 spans 15 amino acids. CDR3 loop: CASSPSSGFYTEAFF.

The chain uses TRBV7-9 and TRBJ2-7; TCRdb proposes TRBD2, but this gene call is untestable without DNA. CDR1 and CDR2 from the germline V gene are SEHNR and FQNEAQ (reference sequence). The CDR3 contains 18 residues. The CDR3: CASSPPPGTSGRAFEQYF.

V and J are TRBV5-5 and TRBJ2-7; as DNA is missing, the TRBD1 call by TCRdb cannot be tested. The CDR3 runs 14 residues. CDR1 and CDR2 from the germline V gene are SGHKS and YYEKEE (reference sequence). CDR3 amino acids: CASSIQGLSYEQYF.